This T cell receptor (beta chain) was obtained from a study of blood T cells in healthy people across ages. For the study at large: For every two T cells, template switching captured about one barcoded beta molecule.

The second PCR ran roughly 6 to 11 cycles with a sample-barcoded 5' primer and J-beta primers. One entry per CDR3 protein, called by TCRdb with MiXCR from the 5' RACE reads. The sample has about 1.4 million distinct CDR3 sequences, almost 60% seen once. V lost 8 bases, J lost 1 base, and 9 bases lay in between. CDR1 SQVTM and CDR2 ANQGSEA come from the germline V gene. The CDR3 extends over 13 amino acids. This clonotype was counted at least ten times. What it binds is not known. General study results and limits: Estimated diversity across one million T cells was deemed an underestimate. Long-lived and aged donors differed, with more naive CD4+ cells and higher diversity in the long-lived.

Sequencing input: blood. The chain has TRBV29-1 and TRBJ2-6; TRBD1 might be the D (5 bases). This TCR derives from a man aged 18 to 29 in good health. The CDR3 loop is CSMTESGANVLTF. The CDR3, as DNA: TGCAGCATGACAGAGTCTGGGGCCAACGTCCTGACTTTC.